This is a list of T cell receptor beta chains from one sample in a study of CD8+CD57+ T cells in acquired aplastic anemia. TCRdb re-derived calls from the reads in MiXCR, one entry per CDR3 protein. Of approximately 98,000 distinct CDR3 sequences in the sample, around 70% are singletons; the top ten hold roughly two thirds. The sequenced sample consisted of sorted CD4+, CD8+, or CD8+CD57+ T cells (not recorded which) from PBMCs. Receptors originate from a human donor with aplastic anemia. CDR3s include the opening cysteine and the closing phenylalanine or tryptophan. The order of the fields is D gene, V gene, J gene, clone size, CDR3 DNA, CDR3 protein. The D gene is left open where the match is weak. Not every row has a clone size; where given, it reads once, few, many or a size class.

-	TRBV11-3	TRBJ2-7	-	TGTGTCAGCAGCCCGTATTCGGACTTCACCTACGAGCAGTACTTC	CVSSPYSDFTYEQYF
TRBD2	TRBV15	TRBJ2-3	many	TGTGCCACCAGCAGAGATCGGGGGGGCACAGATACGCAGTATTTT	CATSRDRGGTDTQYF
-	TRBV6-5	TRBJ1-6	once	TGTGCCAGCAGTTACGCCCAGGGTTCACCCCTCCACTTT	CASSYAQGSPLHF
-	TRBV20-1	TRBJ1-5	-	TGCAGTGCTAGGGGGGTCAGCAATCAGCCCCAGCATTTT	CSARGVSNQPQHF
-	TRBV6-4	TRBJ1-2	-	TGTGCCAGCAGGCTCGCCTATGGCTACACCTTC	CASRLAYGYTF
TRBD2	TRBV10-3	TRBJ2-1	-	TGTGCCATCACGGCTAGCGGGGGATACAATGAGCAGTTCTTC	CAITASGGYNEQFF
-	TRBV10-3	TRBJ1-2	few	TGTGCCATCAGTTCGCCGGACAGCATCTATGGCTACACCTTC	CAISSPDSIYGYTF
-	TRBV2	TRBJ1-1	once	TGTGCCAGCAGTGCTGAATTGAACACTGAAGCTTTCTTT	CASSAELNTEAFF
TRBD2	TRBV5-1	TRBJ2-7	-	TGCGCCAGCAGCGCCGGGACTAGCGGGGGGGCTAGGGAGCAGTACTTC	CASSAGTSGGAREQYF
-	TRBV7-9	TRBJ1-5	-	TGTGCCAGCAGCAAACAGGGTTCCAATCAGCCCCAGCATTTT	CASSKQGSNQPQHF
-	TRBV29-1	TRBJ1-1	-	TGCAGCGGATCAGCCGGGACCGCCGTGAACACTGAAGCTTTCTTT	CSGSAGTAVNTEAFF
-	TRBV20-1	TRBJ1-1	-	TGCAGTGCTAGAGATCCCAGGTCGGTAGCGGCTTTCTTT	CSARDPRSVAAFF
-	TRBV5-5	TRBJ1-5	many	TGTGCCAGCAGCTTTGGGGTAATTCAGCCCCAGCATTTT	CASSFGVIQPQHF
-	TRBV2	TRBJ1-1	-	TGTGCCAGCAGTGAATCGGGGCTAGTGGGCACTGAAGCTTTCTTT	CASSESGLVGTEAFF
-	TRBV7-2	TRBJ1-2	-	TGTGCCAGCAGCTTATTGTTTAAGGGCTATGGCTACACCTTC	CASSLLFKGYGYTF
-	TRBV24-1	TRBJ1-5	-	TGTGCCACCAGTGATTCAGAAACGGGGAATCTTAGCAATCAGCCCCAGCATTTT	CATSDSETGNLSNQPQHF
-	TRBV2	TRBJ1-1	-	TGTGCCAGCAGTAGCAGGGTTCTATGGACTGAAGCTTTCTTT	CASSSRVLWTEAFF
-	TRBV5-1	TRBJ2-5	-	TGCGCCAGCAGCTTGGTATTTAACCAAAACGTGTACTTC	CASSLVFNQNVYF
TRBD1	TRBV25-1	TRBJ1-6	-	TGTGCCAGCAGTGAGTACCAGACAGGGGGCTCTTCACCCCTCCACTTT	CASSEYQTGGSSPLHF
-	TRBV7-6	TRBJ2-5	-	TGTGCCAGCAGCCCTATGGTTCAAGAGACCCAGTACTTC	CASSPMVQETQYF
-	TRBV7-3	TRBJ2-7	-	TGCGCCAGCAGCTTAAACAGTCCTGGTGGTGAGCAGTACTTC	CASSLNSPGGEQYF
-	TRBV10-3	TRBJ1-2	few	TGTGCCATCAGTGAGGCCAGCCTGGATGGCTACACCTTC	CAISEASLDGYTF
TRBD2	TRBV5-1	TRBJ2-7	-	TGCGCCAGCAGGGATACTAGCGACTCCTACGAGCAGTACTTC	CASRDTSDSYEQYF
-	TRBV7-2	TRBJ2-4	-	TGTGCCAGCAGCTTAGCATTCCCAGGTGCGGTCATTCAGTACTTC	CASSLAFPGAVIQYF
-	TRBV29-1	TRBJ1-1	-	TGCAGCGTCACTCTTAGGGCGATGAACACTGAAGCTTTCTTT	CSVTLRAMNTEAFF
-	TRBV24-1	TRBJ2-7	-	TGTGCCACCAGTGATTCACAGGGTAACGAGCAGTACTTC	CATSDSQGNEQYF
TRBD1	TRBV24-1	TRBJ2-7	-	TGTGCCACCAGTGCTGAGACGGGGACAGGGGGGTCCTACGAGCAGTACTTC	CATSAETGTGGSYEQYF
-	TRBV24-1	TRBJ2-3	-	TGTGCCACCAGTCTGGACAGCACAGGTACGCAGTATTTT	CATSLDSTGTQYF
TRBD2	TRBV19	TRBJ2-5	-	TGTGCCAGTAGTATAGTTCGAGCGGGGGGCCAAGAGACCCAGTACTTC	CASSIVRAGGQETQYF
-	TRBV7-2	TRBJ1-1	-	TGTGCCAGCAGCCGACAGATTAACACTGAAGCTTTCTTT	CASSRQINTEAFF
-	TRBV2	TRBJ2-3	-	TGTGCCAGCAGTAACAAACCTAGCACAGATACGCAGTATTTT	CASSNKPSTDTQYF
TRBD1	TRBV9	TRBJ1-2	few	TGTGCCAGCAGCGTAGGACAGGGGGTGGGTGGACGCTATGGCTACACCTTC	CASSVGQGVGGRYGYTF
-	TRBV4-1	TRBJ2-7	many	TGCGCCAGCAGCCAAACAGTTACCTACGAGCAGTACTTC	CASSQTVTYEQYF
-	TRBV7-2	TRBJ2-3	few	TGTGCCAGCAGCCAAGATACAGATACGCAGTATTTT	CASSQDTDTQYF
-	TRBV7-2	TRBJ2-3	-	TGTGCCAGCAGCTCGGGCGAACATACGCAGTATTTT	CASSSGEHTQYF
TRBD2	TRBV7-6	TRBJ2-5	-	TGTGCCAGCAGCTCAGGGACTAGCGGGGGCCCAAGCGAGACCCAGTACTTC	CASSSGTSGGPSETQYF
TRBD1	TRBV10-3	TRBJ1-2	few	TGTGCCGGCTGGACAGGGGTGGACTATGGCTACACCTTC	CAGWTGVDYGYTF
-	TRBV19	TRBJ2-7	few	TGTGCCAGTAGTATCGGCAGGGACTACGAGCAGTACTTC	CASSIGRDYEQYF
-	TRBV2	TRBJ1-1	-	TGTGCCAGCAGAGAGTTTACAGTTCCGAACACTGAAGCTTTCTTT	CASREFTVPNTEAFF
-	TRBV25-1	TRBJ1-6	many	TGTGCCAGCAGTGTAGGAGGACCTCCGACACCCCTCCACTTT	CASSVGGPPTPLHF
-	TRBV2	TRBJ1-5	-	TGTGCCAGCAGTGAAGCGCAGGGCAATCAGCCCCAGCATTTT	CASSEAQGNQPQHF
-	TRBV20-1	TRBJ1-5	-	TGCAGTGCGAAGGCTGGCAACAATCAGCCCCAGCACTTT	CSAKAGNNQPQHF
-	TRBV10-3	TRBJ1-4	-	TGTGCCATCAAGGGGGATGAAAAACTGTTTTTT	CAIKGDEKLFF
TRBD2	TRBV29-1	TRBJ2-3	-	TGCAGCGTTGGGACTAGCGGGACCGATACGCAGTATTTT	CSVGTSGTDTQYF
TRBD1	TRBV7-9	TRBJ1-2	few	TGTGCCAGCAGCCCCCACGTGGACAGGCTGGATGGCTACACCTTC	CASSPHVDRLDGYTF
-	TRBV19	TRBJ1-1	-	TGTGCCAGTAGTAACTACGGCGCTGAAGCTTTCTTT	CASSNYGAEAFF
TRBD1	TRBV7-8	TRBJ2-5	-	TGTGCCAGCAGTACCGGGACAGGCGTACTGGAGACCCAGTACTTC	CASSTGTGVLETQYF